This T cell receptor (beta chain) was captured in a study of metastatic and nonmetastatic thyroid tumors. Study at large: Repertoires were compared across blood and tumor or nodule tissue from malignant and benign thyroid patients. Study observations and caveats: Relative to benign nodules, malignant thyroid tumors were reportedly characterized by significantly elevated TCR beta diversity in blood and tumor.

Per the study methods: The authors used CDR3 differences across clinicopathological groups to build a distant-metastasis classifier for papillary thyroid cancer. TCRdb re-called the PCR reads via MiXCR. TCRdb, rather than the study authors, made the V and J calls. This table holds around 28,000 clones, about 3.7% found once. Per the germline V gene, CDR1 is MNHNS and CDR2 is SASEGT. The germline V and J ends were trimmed by 6 bases and 6 bases, with 20 bases remaining between them. This CDR3 has 15 residues. There were no patients who had received any treatment before thyroid surgery. Comments on this clone: Its matching antigen is unknown.

This sequence joins TRBV6-1 and TRBJ1-1; possible D gene TRBD1, 6 bases. The TCR comes from a male donor with papillary thyroid cancer or a benign thyroid nodule (not recorded which). Some clones in this sample may be carry-over from other donors' samples. Material: blood. CDR3 sequence reads: CASSFLGGGGAEAFF. CDR3 bases: TGTGCCAGCAGCTTTCTTGGGGGTGGGGGCGCTGAAGCTTTCTTT.